These T cell receptor beta chains were read from a single sample in a study of T cells in narcolepsy. The repertoire was sequenced with immunoSEQ multiplex PCR; TCRdb's copy has only in-frame clones and lacks some. This sample has 18,000 or so clones; 85% to 90% occur once, and the top ten carry approximately 0.72%. The specimen sequenced was memory (CD45RA-) CD4+ T cells from blood. Receptor source: a human donor in good health. Each CDR3 is given with its conserved first and last residue. Fields, in order: V gene, J gene, D gene, clone size, CDR3 protein, CDR3 DNA. D genes are given only for firm matches. A clone size is listed for some rows: how often the clone was seen (once, few, many), or a class if it is expanded.

V gene: TRBV5-6; J gene: TRBJ2-1; D gene: -; clone size: -; CDR3 protein: CASSFPVLGEQFF; CDR3 DNA: TGTGCCAGCAGCTTTCCAGTTTTGGGTGAGCAGTTCTTC
V gene: TRBV13; J gene: TRBJ1-3; D gene: -; clone size: once; CDR3 protein: CASSLLTGNTIYF; CDR3 DNA: TGTGCCAGCAGCTTATTAACAGGAAACACCATATATTTT
V gene: TRBV9; J gene: TRBJ1-1; D gene: -; clone size: few; CDR3 protein: CASSVRVNTEAFF; CDR3 DNA: TGTGCCAGCAGCGTTCGAGTGAACACTGAAGCTTTCTTT
V gene: TRBV2; J gene: TRBJ2-5; D gene: -; clone size: -; CDR3 protein: CASSGLRGETQYF; CDR3 DNA: TGTGCCAGCAGTGGACTAAGGGGAGAGACCCAGTACTTC
V gene: TRBV15; J gene: TRBJ1-1; D gene: TRBD1; clone size: -; CDR3 protein: CATSKGGDRGGTEAFF; CDR3 DNA: TGTGCCACCAGCAAAGGTGGGGACAGGGGGGGGACTGAAGCTTTCTTT
V gene: TRBV11-3; J gene: TRBJ2-1; D gene: -; clone size: -; CDR3 protein: CASSLEGSSYNEQFF; CDR3 DNA: TGTGCCAGCAGCTTAGAAGGGAGCTCCTACAATGAGCAGTTCTTC
V gene: TRBV7-8; J gene: TRBJ1-2; D gene: TRBD1; clone size: -; CDR3 protein: CASSLEAQGGVWNGYTF; CDR3 DNA: TGTGCCAGCAGCTTAGAGGCCCAGGGGGGCGTATGGAATGGCTACACCTTC
V gene: TRBV2; J gene: TRBJ1-6; D gene: -; clone size: -; CDR3 protein: CASRVEKPLHF; CDR3 DNA: TGTGCCAGCAGGGTGGAAAAACCCCTCCACTTT
V gene: TRBV30; J gene: TRBJ2-3; D gene: -; clone size: -; CDR3 protein: CAWSARGAQYF; CDR3 DNA: TGTGCCTGGAGTGCAAGGGGGGCGCAGTATTTT
V gene: TRBV11-3; J gene: TRBJ2-7; D gene: -; clone size: -; CDR3 protein: CASSLLGDEQYF; CDR3 DNA: TGTGCCAGCAGCTTACTCGGCGACGAGCAGTACTTC
V gene: TRBV6-6; J gene: TRBJ1-2; D gene: -; clone size: -; CDR3 protein: CASSYSGGGYGYTF; CDR3 DNA: TGTGCCAGCAGTTACTCCGGGGGCGGCTATGGCTACACCTTC
V gene: TRBV5-1; J gene: TRBJ1-2; D gene: TRBD1; clone size: -; CDR3 protein: CASSSPGQGANYGYTF; CDR3 DNA: TGCGCCAGCAGCTCCCCCGGACAGGGTGCTAACTATGGCTACACCTTC
V gene: TRBV7-9; J gene: TRBJ1-1; D gene: -; clone size: few; CDR3 protein: CASTMNTEAFF; CDR3 DNA: TGTGCCAGCACCATGAACACTGAAGCTTTCTTT
V gene: TRBV18; J gene: TRBJ1-6; D gene: -; clone size: -; CDR3 protein: CASSPEESSYNSPLHF; CDR3 DNA: TGTGCCAGCTCACCAGAAGAGAGCTCCTATAATTCACCCCTCCACTTT
V gene: TRBV5-5; J gene: TRBJ1-1; D gene: -; clone size: -; CDR3 protein: CASSFADYTEAFF; CDR3 DNA: TGTGCCAGCAGCTTTGCGGATTACACTGAAGCTTTCTTT
V gene: TRBV29-1; J gene: TRBJ2-3; D gene: -; clone size: -; CDR3 protein: CSVSRYRRTSRSTDTQYF; CDR3 DNA: TGCAGCGTCAGCAGATATCGACGGACTTCCAGGAGCACAGATACGCAGTATTTT
V gene: TRBV21-1; J gene: TRBJ1-1; D gene: -; clone size: -; CDR3 protein: CASRQCVAIRTEAFF; CDR3 DNA: TGTGCCAGCAGGCAATGTGTAGCAATTCGCACTGAAGCTTTCTTT
V gene: TRBV5-1; J gene: TRBJ1-1; D gene: -; clone size: -; CDR3 protein: CASSLSGVTEAFF; CDR3 DNA: TGCGCCAGCAGCTTGTCAGGAGTAACTGAAGCTTTCTTT
V gene: TRBV5-1; J gene: TRBJ1-4; D gene: TRBD1; clone size: -; CDR3 protein: CASSPRATGVSREKLFF; CDR3 DNA: TGCGCCAGCAGCCCCCGGGCCACAGGGGTTTCCCGTGAAAAACTGTTTTTT
V gene: TRBV6-6; J gene: TRBJ1-5; D gene: -; clone size: -; CDR3 protein: CASSYSTSLSNQPQHF; CDR3 DNA: TGTGCCAGCAGCTACTCGACCTCCCTGAGCAATCAGCCCCAGCATTTT
V gene: TRBV6-9; J gene: TRBJ1-1; D gene: -; clone size: -; CDR3 protein: CASSESTQGSNTEAFF; CDR3 DNA: TGTGCCAGCAGTGAGTCGACTCAGGGTTCGAACACTGAAGCTTTCTTT
V gene: TRBV11-2; J gene: TRBJ2-1; D gene: TRBD2; clone size: -; CDR3 protein: CASSLGKKLAGVSYNEQFF; CDR3 DNA: TGTGCCAGCAGCTTAGGGAAAAAACTAGCGGGAGTATCCTACAATGAGCAGTTCTTC
V gene: TRBV4-3; J gene: TRBJ2-3; D gene: -; clone size: -; CDR3 protein: CASSQHVRGTDTQYF; CDR3 DNA: TGCGCCAGCAGCCAGCACGTCCGGGGCACAGATACGCAGTATTTT
V gene: TRBV25-1; J gene: TRBJ2-1; D gene: TRBD2; clone size: -; CDR3 protein: CASSSEKPGLGWNEQFF; CDR3 DNA: TGTGCCAGCAGCTCCGAGAAACCAGGACTAGGCTGGAATGAGCAGTTCTTC
V gene: TRBV2; J gene: TRBJ1-2; D gene: -; clone size: once; CDR3 protein: CASSWGSFGYTF; CDR3 DNA: TGTGCCAGCAGTTGGGGTAGCTTTGGCTACACCTTC
V gene: TRBV15; J gene: TRBJ2-1; D gene: -; clone size: -; CDR3 protein: CATSSSTRQQFF; CDR3 DNA: TGTGCCACCAGCAGTTCCACTCGGCAGCAGTTCTTC
V gene: TRBV7-2; J gene: TRBJ2-3; D gene: TRBD2; clone size: -; CDR3 protein: CASSFNRGGTDTQYF; CDR3 DNA: TGTGCCAGCAGCTTCAACCGGGGGGGGACAGATACGCAGTATTTT
V gene: TRBV7-3; J gene: TRBJ2-1; D gene: -; clone size: -; CDR3 protein: CASSRDFAGNEQFF; CDR3 DNA: TGCGCCAGCAGCCGGGACTTTGCGGGCAATGAGCAGTTCTTC
V gene: TRBV5-4; J gene: TRBJ2-7; D gene: TRBD1; clone size: -; CDR3 protein: CASSRTGGVQDEQYF; CDR3 DNA: TGTGCCAGCAGCAGGACAGGGGGCGTTCAGGACGAGCAGTACTTC
V gene: TRBV19; J gene: TRBJ1-4; D gene: -; clone size: -; CDR3 protein: CASASTGIEKLFF; CDR3 DNA: TGTGCCAGTGCATCGACAGGTATCGAAAAACTGTTTTTT
V gene: TRBV5-1; J gene: TRBJ1-1; D gene: TRBD1; clone size: -; CDR3 protein: CASSWGTGGPMNTEAFF; CDR3 DNA: TGCGCCAGCAGCTGGGGGACAGGGGGCCCCATGAACACTGAAGCTTTCTTT
V gene: TRBV5-4; J gene: TRBJ2-5; D gene: TRBD1; clone size: -; CDR3 protein: CASRPGTGPETQYF; CDR3 DNA: TGTGCCAGCAGGCCCGGGACAGGGCCAGAGACCCAGTACTTC
V gene: TRBV11-2; J gene: TRBJ2-7; D gene: TRBD2; clone size: -; CDR3 protein: CASSLLSGGLYEQYF; CDR3 DNA: TGTGCCAGCAGCCTACTTAGCGGGGGGCTATACGAGCAGTACTTC
V gene: TRBV5-4; J gene: TRBJ2-6; D gene: TRBD2; clone size: -; CDR3 protein: CAYGAGVNSGANVLTF; CDR3 DNA: TGTGCCTACGGGGCGGGGGTTAACTCTGGGGCCAACGTCCTGACTTTC
V gene: TRBV30; J gene: TRBJ2-7; D gene: -; clone size: -; CDR3 protein: CAWRERGAGYEQYF; CDR3 DNA: TGTGCCTGGAGGGAACGGGGGGCGGGCTACGAGCAGTACTTC
V gene: TRBV6-5; J gene: TRBJ1-5; D gene: -; clone size: -; CDR3 protein: CASSDSVNQPQHF; CDR3 DNA: TGTGCCAGCAGTGACAGCGTCAATCAGCCCCAGCATTTT
V gene: TRBV2; J gene: TRBJ1-3; D gene: TRBD1; clone size: -; CDR3 protein: CASSALGTGTRGGTIYF; CDR3 DNA: TGTGCCAGCAGTGCCCTTGGGACAGGAACCCGCGGGGGCACCATATATTTT
V gene: TRBV5-1; J gene: TRBJ2-1; D gene: -; clone size: -; CDR3 protein: CASSLARRQDSSYNEQFF; CDR3 DNA: TGCGCCAGCAGCTTGGCGAGAAGACAGGATAGCTCCTACAATGAGCAGTTCTTC
V gene: TRBV7-3; J gene: TRBJ2-7; D gene: -; clone size: -; CDR3 protein: CASSLNGGTDRQYF; CDR3 DNA: TGTGCCAGCAGCTTAAACGGCGGGACAGATAGACAGTACTTC
V gene: TRBV25-1; J gene: TRBJ2-6; D gene: -; clone size: -; CDR3 protein: CASSVPGANVLTF; CDR3 DNA: TGTGCCAGCAGTGTCCCTGGGGCCAACGTCCTGACTTTC
V gene: TRBV5-8; J gene: TRBJ2-5; D gene: -; clone size: -; CDR3 protein: CASSLGRGTQETQYF; CDR3 DNA: TGTGCCAGCAGCTTGGGTCGGGGGACCCAAGAGACCCAGTACTTC
V gene: TRBV5-5; J gene: TRBJ1-2; D gene: TRBD1; clone size: once; CDR3 protein: CASSLGGQRWGYTF; CDR3 DNA: TGTGCCAGCAGCTTGGGGGGACAGCGATGGGGCTACACCTTC
V gene: TRBV9; J gene: TRBJ2-3; D gene: -; clone size: -; CDR3 protein: CASSVDAGSTDTQYF; CDR3 DNA: TGTGCCAGCAGCGTAGATGCAGGGAGCACAGATACGCAGTATTTT
V gene: TRBV13; J gene: TRBJ2-3; D gene: TRBD2; clone size: -; CDR3 protein: CASSYLPGTSGSVTDTQYF; CDR3 DNA: TGTGCCAGCAGCTACCTCCCCGGGACTAGCGGGAGTGTTACAGATACGCAGTATTTT
V gene: TRBV5-1; J gene: TRBJ1-3; D gene: -; clone size: -; CDR3 protein: CASREAPELGNTIYF; CDR3 DNA: TGCGCCAGCAGGGAGGCCCCCGAGCTGGGAAACACCATATATTTT
V gene: TRBV28; J gene: TRBJ1-2; D gene: -; clone size: -; CDR3 protein: CASSLDSERGYTF; CDR3 DNA: TGTGCCAGCAGTTTAGACAGTGAACGCGGCTACACCTTC
V gene: TRBV6-5; J gene: TRBJ1-6; D gene: TRBD1; clone size: once; CDR3 protein: CASSLDRVSPLHF; CDR3 DNA: TGTGCCAGCAGCCTGGACAGGGTTTCACCCCTCCACTTT
V gene: TRBV5-1; J gene: TRBJ2-3; D gene: -; clone size: -; CDR3 protein: CASSWTVGGTDTQYF; CDR3 DNA: TGCGCCAGCAGCTGGACGGTTGGGGGCACAGATACGCAGTATTTT
V gene: TRBV30; J gene: TRBJ2-7; D gene: -; clone size: -; CDR3 protein: CAWSVPGNSYEQYF; CDR3 DNA: TGTGCCTGGAGTGTACCCGGGAACTCCTACGAGCAGTACTTC
V gene: TRBV27; J gene: TRBJ1-3; D gene: -; clone size: -; CDR3 protein: CASSWDSSSGNTIYF; CDR3 DNA: TGTGCCAGCAGTTGGGACTCTTCCTCTGGAAACACCATATATTTT
V gene: TRBV27; J gene: TRBJ2-1; D gene: TRBD1; clone size: -; CDR3 protein: CASSYIHKTGRNEQFF; CDR3 DNA: TGTGCCAGCAGTTACATTCACAAGACAGGGCGCAATGAGCAGTTCTTC